The 14 T cell receptor beta chains below were found in one sample sequenced in a study of OX40 agonist ivuxolimab in advanced cancers. Some clones are missing from TCRdb's copy, which holds only in-frame ones; the method was immunoSEQ multiplex PCR. The table has tens of thousands of clones, about 90% seen once. This specimen consisted of CD4+ or CD8+ T cells sorted from blood, obtained in a trial of the OX40 agonist ivuxolimab. These receptor sequences come from an adult with an advanced solid tumor such as melanoma, head and neck, liver or kidney cancer.

The CDR3 is CASSPPKQYF. Written as DNA, the CDR3 is TGTGCCAGCAGCCCCCCGAAGCAGTACTTC. The rearrangement uses TRBV7-9 and TRBJ2-7; no reliable D call. Germline V gives CDR1 SEHNR, CDR2 FQNEAQ (reference sequence). The V end was cut by 5 bases, the J end by 8 bases, with 7 bases between. This CDR3 has 10 residues.

The chain uses TRBV19 and TRBJ2-7, with D perhaps TRBD1 or TRBD2 (5 bases each). Trimming cost V 4 bases and J 7 bases, with 17 bases left between them. The CDR3 extends over 14 amino acids. Germline V CDR1 and CDR2: LNHDA, SQIVND (reference sequence). The CDR3 spells CASSTRDHLLEQYF. Here the CDR3 DNA reads TGTGCCAGTAGTACCCGGGACCACCTCCTGGAGCAGTACTTC.

This rearrangement joins TRBV19 to TRBJ2-3; TRBD1 matches 7 bases. V was pared by 3 bases and J by 4 bases, with 16 bases of the junction left unmatched. This CDR3 is built from 18 residues. CDR1 is LNHDA, CDR2 SQIVND, per germline (reference sequence). The CDR3 protein is CASSISWKGAGLADTQYF. The CDR3 DNA follows: TGTGCCAGTAGTATTTCGTGGAAGGGGGCAGGGTTGGCAGATACGCAGTATTTT.

This chain links TRBV29-1 with TRBJ2-1; 7 positions match TRBD2. CDR1 and CDR2 (germline): SQVTM, ANQGSEA. V shed 0 bases and J 16 bases; nucleotides not matched to a gene: 6. The CDR3 runs to 11 residues. In DNA, the CDR3 is TGCAGCGTTGAAGATCTGGGGAGGGGATTCTTC. It yields the protein CSVEDLGRGFF.

This chain links TRBV7-9 with TRBJ2-3; D ambiguous. Looked up from germline, CDR1 is SEHNR and CDR2 is FQNEAQ (reference sequence). V lost 6 bases and J 4 bases, leaving 8 bases between the germline ends. This CDR3 is 12 amino acids long. The CDR3 loop reads CASRLGSDTQYF. CDR3 bases: TGTGCCAGCAGACTCGGGTCAGATACGCAGTATTTT. The full variable domain, rest sourced from reference TRBV7-9 and TRBJ2-3, is DTGVSQNPRHKITKRGQNVTFRCDPISEHNRLYWYRQTLGQGPEFLTYFQNEAQLEKSRLLSDRFSAERPKGSFSTLEIQRTEQGDSAMYLCASRLGSDTQYFGPGTRLTVL.

The gene calls are TRBV15 and TRBJ2-5; a weak D match, TRBD1 (5 bases). Germline CDR1 is LNHNV and CDR2 is YYDKDF (reference sequence). The CDR3 length is 14 residues. Between the trimmed V and J ends, which lost 0 bases and 5 bases, there was a span of 10 bases. CDR3 loop: CATSRDSGMETQYF. CDR3 DNA: TGTGCCACCAGCAGAGATTCAGGGATGGAGACCCAGTACTTC.

The rearrangement joins TRBV4-1 to TRBJ2-7; D remains unclear. CDR1 is MGHRA and CDR2 is YSYEKL in the germline V gene. The germline V and J ends were trimmed by 1 base and 1 base, with 8 bases remaining between them. The CDR3 covers 14 residues. CDR3 amino acids: CASSQGLGSYEQYF. The CDR3 DNA reads TGCGCCAGCAGCCAAGGGCTGGGTTCCTACGAGCAGTACTTC.

The chain carries TRBV27 and TRBJ2-5; a possible D gene is TRBD2 (5 bases). CDR1 and CDR2 (germline): MNHEY, SMNVEV (reference sequence). This CDR3 has 16 amino acids. Trimming removed 5 bases from V and 2 bases from J, with 18 bases in between. The CDR3 region is CASSPRESRRQETQYF. CDR3 DNA: TGTGCCAGCAGTCCCCGGGAATCAAGACGGCAAGAGACCCAGTACTTC.

The chain couples TRBV9 to TRBJ2-1, with 8 bases that match TRBD2. Germline assignment: CDR1 SGDLS and CDR2 YYNGEE. CDR3 length: 15 amino acids. Trimming at V came to 1 base and at J to 2 bases, leaving 2 bases not matched to a gene. CDR3 DNA sequence: TGTGCCAGCAGCGTACTTAGCGGGGCCTACAATGAGCAGTTCTTC. This encodes CASSVLSGAYNEQFF.

This clone was recorded a few times. This chain joins TRBV4-3 and TRBJ1-5; D call uncertain. This CDR3 has 16 residues. V lost 4 bases and J lost 8, with 21 bases in between. Germline V gene lookup returns CDR1 LGHNA and CDR2 YSLEER. As DNA, the CDR3 is TGCGCCAGCAGCCCTTCTTATCCAGGTGGAAGGGAGCCCCAGCATTTT. Translating gives CASSPSYPGGREPQHF.

The chain couples TRBV5-8 to TRBJ2-3; 7 bases are a match to TRBD1. This CDR3 region has 16 residues. The V segment lost 0 bases and the J segment 2 bases; nucleotides outside the gene matches: 6. Germline V lookup: CDR1 SGHTS, CDR2 YDEGEE. The CDR3 region has the DNA TGTGCCAGCAGCTTGGCCGGGACAGCGTACACAGATACGCAGTATTTT. Its translation is CASSLAGTAYTDTQYF.

The V call is TRBV6-4, the J call TRBJ2-3; 8 nucleotides align to TRBD2. The V and J ends lost 6 bases and 1 base, in that order; junction bases with no gene match: 3. The germline V gene has CDR1 MRHNA and CDR2 SNTAGT. The CDR3 is 14 residues long. Here the CDR3 DNA reads TGTGCCAGCAGCCGGGAGGGAGGCACAGATACGCAGTATTTT. It encodes CASSREGGTDTQYF.

This chain joins TRBV27 and TRBJ2-3, with 10 bases aligning to TRBD1. Trimming took 1 base from V and 4 from J; bases not matched to a gene: 2. Germline CDR1 MNHEY, CDR2 SMNVEV (reference sequence). This CDR3 comprises 15 residues. The CDR3 DNA sequence: TGTGCCAGCAGTTTATTTGGACAGGGGGCAGATACGCAGTATTTT. Translation: CASSLFGQGADTQYF.

V is TRBV11-1 and J is TRBJ2-7, with D unclear. Germline V gene lookup returns CDR1 SGHAT and CDR2 FQDESV (reference sequence). Trimming shortened V by 2 bases and J by 5 bases, and 7 bases separated the two germline ends. There are 12 residues in the CDR3. The CDR3 region is CASSLTAHEQYF. DNA of the CDR3: TGTGCCAGCAGCTTAACGGCCCACGAGCAGTACTTC.